This TCR beta chain is from a study of T cell changes during pregnancy in multiple sclerosis. Repertoires were generated with immunoSEQ multiplex PCR, while TCRdb's copy carries only in-frame clones and drops some. The sample contains about 23,000 clones, roughly 90% of which appear only once. Looked up from germline, CDR1 is MGHRA and CDR2 is YSYEKL. CDR3 size: 14 residues. Losses at the gene ends were 4 bases for V and 1 base for J; bases not matched to a gene: 2. This sample comprised CD8+ T cells from peripheral blood mononuclear cells, obtained after pregnancy. The source of this sequence is a female donor with multiple sclerosis, enrolled in a pregnancy study. The chain joins TRBV4-1 to TRBJ2-3; 7 bases are shared with TRBD2. The CDR3 loop is CASSRAGGTDTQYF. CDR3 bases: TGCGCCAGCAGCCGGGCGGGAGGCACAGATACGCAGTATTTT.